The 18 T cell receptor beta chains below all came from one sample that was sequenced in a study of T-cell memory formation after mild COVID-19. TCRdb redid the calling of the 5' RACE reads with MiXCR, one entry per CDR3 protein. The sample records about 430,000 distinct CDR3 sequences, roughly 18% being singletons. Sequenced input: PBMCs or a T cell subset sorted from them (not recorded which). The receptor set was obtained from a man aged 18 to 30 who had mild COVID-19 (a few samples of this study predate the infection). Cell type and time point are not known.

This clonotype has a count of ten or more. The CDR3 spells CASSENLPGGNQYF. CDR3 sequence (DNA): TGTGCCAGCAGTGAGAACTTACCCGGAGGAAACCAGTACTTC. The gene calls are TRBV6-1 and TRBJ2-5, with D possibly TRBD2 on 5 matching bases. CDR3 length equals 14 residues. Trimming stripped 3 bases from V and 10 bases from J, with 18 bases between. CDR1 and CDR2 (germline): MNHNS, SASEGT.

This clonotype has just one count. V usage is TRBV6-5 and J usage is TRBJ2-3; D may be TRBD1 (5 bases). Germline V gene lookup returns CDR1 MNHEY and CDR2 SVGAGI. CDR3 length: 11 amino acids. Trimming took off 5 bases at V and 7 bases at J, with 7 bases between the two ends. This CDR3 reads CASSQGNTQYF. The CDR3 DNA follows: TGTGCCAGCAGTCAGGGAAATACGCAGTATTTT.

CDR3 sequence reads: CASSTGTDLSTDTQYF. The DNA of the CDR3 is TGTGCCAGCAGCACCGGGACAGATCTGAGCACAGATACGCAGTATTTT. This chain connects TRBV7-9 to TRBJ2-3; 7 bases map to TRBD1. V gave up 5 bases and J gave up 0 bases; unmatched junction bases: 8. Germline lookup yields CDR1 SEHNR and CDR2 FQNEAQ (reference sequence). The CDR3 consists of 16 residues.

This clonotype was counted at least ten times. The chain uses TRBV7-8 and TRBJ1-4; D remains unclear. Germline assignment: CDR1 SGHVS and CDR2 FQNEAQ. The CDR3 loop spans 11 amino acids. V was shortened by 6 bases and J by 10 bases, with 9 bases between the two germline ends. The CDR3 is CASSDIGKLFF. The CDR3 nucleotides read TGTGCCAGCAGTGATATCGGAAAACTGTTTTTT.

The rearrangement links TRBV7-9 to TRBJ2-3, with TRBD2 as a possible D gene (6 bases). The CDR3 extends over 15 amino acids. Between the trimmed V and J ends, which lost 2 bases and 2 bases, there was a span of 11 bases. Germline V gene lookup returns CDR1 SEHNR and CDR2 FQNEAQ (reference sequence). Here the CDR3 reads CASSLRRGHTDTQYF. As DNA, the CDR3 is TGTGCCAGCAGCTTAAGGCGGGGCCACACAGATACGCAGTATTTT.

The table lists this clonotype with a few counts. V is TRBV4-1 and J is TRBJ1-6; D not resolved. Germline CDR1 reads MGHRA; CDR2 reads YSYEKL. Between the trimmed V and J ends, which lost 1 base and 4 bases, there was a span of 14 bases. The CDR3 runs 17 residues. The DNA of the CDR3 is TGCGCCAGCAGCCAAGGCAGCCAAGACCTTTATAATTCACCCCTCCACTTT. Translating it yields CASSQGSQDLYNSPLHF.

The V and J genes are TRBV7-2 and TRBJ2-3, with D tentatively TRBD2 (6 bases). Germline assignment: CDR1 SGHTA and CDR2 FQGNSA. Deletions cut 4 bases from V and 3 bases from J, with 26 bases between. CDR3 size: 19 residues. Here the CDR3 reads CASSSVPSPGLLRTDTQYF. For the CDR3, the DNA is TGTGCCAGCAGCTCCGTCCCATCTCCGGGACTCCTTAGGACAGATACGCAGTATTTT.

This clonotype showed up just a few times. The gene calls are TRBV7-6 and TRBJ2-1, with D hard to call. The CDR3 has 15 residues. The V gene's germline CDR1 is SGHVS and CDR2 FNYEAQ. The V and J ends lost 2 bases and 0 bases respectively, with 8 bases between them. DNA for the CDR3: TGTGCCAGCAGCTTATTTAGTGACTCCTACAATGAGCAGTTCTTC. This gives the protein CASSLFSDSYNEQFF.

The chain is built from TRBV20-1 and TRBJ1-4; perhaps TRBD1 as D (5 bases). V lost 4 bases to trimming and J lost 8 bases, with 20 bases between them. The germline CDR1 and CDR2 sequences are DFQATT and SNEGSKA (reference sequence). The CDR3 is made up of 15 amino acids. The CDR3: CSANPRQGFGEKLFF. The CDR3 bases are TGCAGTGCTAACCCTAGGCAGGGTTTCGGAGAAAAACTGTTTTTT.

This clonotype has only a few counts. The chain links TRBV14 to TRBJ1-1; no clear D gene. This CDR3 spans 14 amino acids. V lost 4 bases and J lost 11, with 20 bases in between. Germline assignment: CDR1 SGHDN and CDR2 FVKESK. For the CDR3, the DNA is TGTGCCAGCAGCCTCCTCCCCGGCGAGCATTGGGCTTTCTTT. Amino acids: CASSLLPGEHWAFF.

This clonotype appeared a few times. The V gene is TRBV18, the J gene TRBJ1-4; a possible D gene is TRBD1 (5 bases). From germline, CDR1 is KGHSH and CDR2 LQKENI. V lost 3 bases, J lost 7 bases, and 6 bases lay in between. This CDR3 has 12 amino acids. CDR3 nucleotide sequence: TGTGCCAGCTCACCCGGGGCTGAAAAACTGTTTTTT. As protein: CASSPGAEKLFF.

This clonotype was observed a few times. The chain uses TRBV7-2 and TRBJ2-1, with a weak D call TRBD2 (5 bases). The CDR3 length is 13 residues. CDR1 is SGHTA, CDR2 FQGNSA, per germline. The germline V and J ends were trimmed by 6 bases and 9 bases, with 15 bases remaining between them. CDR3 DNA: TGTGCCAGCAGTCACCCGTCGGCGGGTGAGCAGTTCTTC. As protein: CASSHPSAGEQFF.

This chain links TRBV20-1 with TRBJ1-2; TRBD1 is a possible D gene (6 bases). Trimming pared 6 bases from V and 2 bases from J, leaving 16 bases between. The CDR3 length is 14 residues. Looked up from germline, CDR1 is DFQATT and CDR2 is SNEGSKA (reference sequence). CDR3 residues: CSAYRVGENYGYTF. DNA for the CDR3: TGCAGTGCATACAGGGTTGGGGAAAACTATGGCTACACCTTC.

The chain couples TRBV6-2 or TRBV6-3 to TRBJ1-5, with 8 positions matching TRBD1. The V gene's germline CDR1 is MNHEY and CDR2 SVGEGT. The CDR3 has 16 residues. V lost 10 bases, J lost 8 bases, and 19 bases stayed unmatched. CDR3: CATTDRDRSGVKPQHF. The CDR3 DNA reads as TGTGCCACCACCGATAGGGACAGGAGTGGTGTGAAGCCCCAGCATTTT.

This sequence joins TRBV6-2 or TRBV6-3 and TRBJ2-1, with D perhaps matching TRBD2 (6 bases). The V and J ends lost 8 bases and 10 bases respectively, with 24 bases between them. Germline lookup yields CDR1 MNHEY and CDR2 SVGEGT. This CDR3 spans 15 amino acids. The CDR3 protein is CASPRASGGALEQFF. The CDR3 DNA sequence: TGTGCCAGCCCAAGGGCAAGCGGCGGGGCCCTGGAGCAGTTCTTC.

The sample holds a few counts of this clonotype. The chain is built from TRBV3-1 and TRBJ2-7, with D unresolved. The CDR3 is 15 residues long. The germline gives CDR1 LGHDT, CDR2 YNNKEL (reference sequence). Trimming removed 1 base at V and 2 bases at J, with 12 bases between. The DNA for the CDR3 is TGTGCCAGCAGCCAAGGGGTAACGGCAACCTACGAGCAGTACGTC. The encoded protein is CASSQGVTATYEQYV.

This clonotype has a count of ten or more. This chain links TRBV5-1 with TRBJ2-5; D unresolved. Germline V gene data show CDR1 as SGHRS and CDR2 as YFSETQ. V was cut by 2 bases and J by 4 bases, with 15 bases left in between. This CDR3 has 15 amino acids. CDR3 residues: CASSFGYLPPETQYF. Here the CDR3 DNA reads TGCGCCAGCAGCTTCGGCTACCTCCCCCCAGAGACCCAGTACTTC.

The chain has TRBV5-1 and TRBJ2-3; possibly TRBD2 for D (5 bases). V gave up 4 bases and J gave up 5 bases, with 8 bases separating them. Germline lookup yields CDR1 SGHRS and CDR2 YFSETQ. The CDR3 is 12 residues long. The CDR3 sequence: CASSADLDTQYF. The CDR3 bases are TGCGCCAGCAGCGCGGACTTAGATACGCAGTATTTT.